These 30 T cell receptor beta chains originate from one sample sequenced in a study of regulatory T cells in long-lasting Graves disease. This sample's time point: newly diagnosed GD, antithyroid drugs for less than 3 months. Extracted PBMC RNA gave rise to the TCR library. TCR beta libraries were built with iRepertoire HTBI primers and Arm-PCR of CDR3 regions. TCRdb fed the multiplex PCR reads into MiXCR, producing one record per CDR3 protein. This sample has roughly 400,000 distinct CDR3 sequences; about 15% occur once, and the top ten carry about 25%. These data are also associated with another study on T cells in Graves' hyperthyroidism and ophthalmopathy.

Sequences were derived from peripheral blood mononuclear cells (PBMCs), sampled at new diagnosis, from a patient treated with antithyroid drugs. The origin of the receptors is a woman in her late teens or twenties with Graves disease.

This clonotype was recorded many times. The DNA is omitted, as the CDR3 cannot be located on it reliably, and the CDR3 follows TCRdb's listing. CDR3 in amino acids: CASSMSSSSVINEQFF. The genes are TRBV27 and TRBJ2-1. The CDR3 is made up of 16 amino acids, end residues included. Germline CDR1 is MNHEY and CDR2 is SMNVEV (reference sequence).

This clonotype was seen a single time. A junction boundary mismatches the germline segment, possibly from a read error. This chain uses TRBV19 with TRBJ2-2; the D gene could be TRBD1 or TRBD2 (7 bases each). From germline, CDR1 is LNHDA and CDR2 SQIVND (reference sequence). CDR3 size: 14 residues. The CDR3 bases are TGTGCCAGTAGTATCAGGGGGGGAACCGGGGAGCTGTCTTTT. Translated, it gives CASSIRGGTGELSF.

This clonotype appeared a few times. The V gene is TRBV29-1, the J gene TRBJ1-2, with D maybe TRBD1 (6 bases). CDR1 and CDR2 (germline): SQVTM, ANQGSEA. CDR3 size: 13 residues. V was trimmed by 5 bases and J by 7 bases, leaving 17 bases between them. DNA for the CDR3: TGCAGCGTTCGACAGGAGCGGTGGAGTGGCTACACCTTC. Its translation is CSVRQERWSGYTF.

This clonotype was observed at least ten times. The chain recombines TRBV10-1 with TRBJ2-1; the D is unclear. The CDR3 consists of 15 residues. V was clipped by 4 bases and J by 9 bases, with 19 bases between them. The germline CDR1 and CDR2 sequences are WNHNN and SYGVQD (reference sequence). CDR3 loop: CASSASGLAASEQFF. The CDR3 DNA reads as TGCGCCAGCAGTGCTTCTGGGTTAGCCGCGTCTGAGCAGTTCTTC.

This clonotype was seen many times. The rearrangement joins TRBV28 to TRBJ1-1, with D unclear. CDR1 is MDHEN, CDR2 SYDVKM, per germline. V lost 8 bases and J lost 0, with 13 bases in between. The length of the CDR3 is 14 residues. The CDR3, as DNA: TGTGCCAGCGGCGCAACTTGGATGAACACTGAAGCTTTCTTT. It is translated as CASGATWMNTEAFF.

This clonotype was counted ten times or more. This chain connects TRBV28 to TRBJ1-6, with a weak D call TRBD1 (5 bases). This CDR3 comprises 15 residues. The germline V gene has CDR1 MDHEN and CDR2 SYDVKM. Trimming pared 7 bases from V and 7 bases from J, leaving 17 bases between. CDR3: CASNLPGTGNSPLHF. The CDR3 DNA follows: TGTGCCAGCAACCTCCCCGGGACGGGCAATTCACCCCTCCACTTT.

The J gene is TRBJ2-5, the V gene TRBV15; perhaps TRBD2 as D (5 bases). The CDR3 is 16 amino acids. In germline, CDR1 is LNHNV, CDR2 YYDKDF (reference sequence). V lost 0 bases and J lost 5, with 16 bases in between. The CDR3 DNA sequence: TGTGCCACCAGCAGAGATCTCGCGGCGGGCGAGGAGACCCAGTACTTC. It translates to CATSRDLAAGEETQYF.

This clonotype was seen ten or more times. The chain recombines TRBV20-1 with TRBJ2-1; 10 nucleotides match TRBD2. V trimming: 1 base; J trimming: 7 bases; junction bases outside the gene matches: 7. The CDR3 runs 15 residues. The V gene's germline CDR1 is DFQATT and CDR2 SNEGSKA (reference sequence). CDR3 region: CSARGGPSGGNEQFF. CDR3 DNA sequence: TGCAGTGCTAGAGGTGGTCCTAGCGGGGGAAATGAGCAGTTCTTC.

The V gene is TRBV29-1, the J gene TRBJ2-1, with TRBD2 matching 9 bases. Looked up from germline, CDR1 is SQVTM and CDR2 is ANQGSEA. The length of the CDR3 is 13 residues. V lost 7 bases to trimming and J lost 0 bases; unmatched junction nucleotides: 1. In DNA, the CDR3 is TGCAGCGGACTAGCGGTCTCCTACAATGAGCAGTTCTTC. It specifies CSGLAVSYNEQFF.

V gene TRBV27 combines with J gene TRBJ1-3; 11 nucleotides match TRBD1. The CDR3 is 15 residues long. Germline V gene data show CDR1 as MNHEY and CDR2 as SMNVEV (reference sequence). The V and J ends lost 6 bases and 8 bases, in that order; junction bases with no gene match: 9. CDR3 bases: TGTGCCAGCAGACCCGCCGGGACAGGGGGGTACACCATATATTTT. Residues: CASRPAGTGGYTIYF.

This clonotype was detected only once. The chain joins TRBV27 to TRBJ2-7; a possible D gene is TRBD1 (6 bases). Per germline, CDR1 MNHEY and CDR2 SMNVEV (reference sequence). The CDR3 sequence is 15 residues long. The V end lost 3 bases, the J end lost 0 bases, and 12 bases lay between the germline ends. CDR3 sequence: CASSLTGPNSYEQYF. As DNA, the CDR3 is TGTGCCAGCAGTTTGACAGGACCCAACTCCTACGAGCAGTACTTC.

This clonotype was seen only a few times. The rearrangement links TRBV5-1 to TRBJ2-1; D uncertain. The germline V gene encodes CDR1 SGHRS and CDR2 YFSETQ. CDR3 size: 13 residues. The V end was cut by 6 bases, the J end by 6 bases, with 13 bases between. As DNA, the CDR3 is TGCGCCAGCACATCGACCGAGGCCAATGAGCAGTTCTTC. Translated, it gives CASTSTEANEQFF.

In this sample, this clonotype turned up a few times. J is TRBJ1-2 and V is TRBV29-1; a weak D match, TRBD1 (5 bases). The V end lost 6 bases, the J end lost 7 bases, and 15 bases lay between the germline ends. The CDR3 has 12 residues. The germline gives CDR1 SQVTM, CDR2 ANQGSEA. The CDR3 sequence is CSVGAPGSGYTF. The CDR3 DNA follows: TGCAGCGTCGGGGCCCCTGGGTCTGGCTACACCTTC. The full variable domain, in which reference TRBV29-1 and TRBJ1-2 provide the parts outside the CDR3, is SAVISQKPSRDICQRGTSLTIQCQVDSQVTMMFWYRQQPGQSLTLIATANQGSEATYESGFVIDKFPISRPNLTFSTLTVSNMSPEDSSIYLCSVGAPGSGYTFGSGTRLTVV.

This chain joins TRBV29-1 and TRBJ2-5, with a possible D match to TRBD1 (6 bases). In germline, CDR1 is SQVTM, CDR2 ANQGSEA. V was clipped by 2 bases and J by 2 bases, with 12 bases between them. This CDR3 has 14 residues. The CDR3 region is CSVERIDRQETQYF. CDR3 DNA sequence: TGCAGCGTTGAAAGAATAGACAGGCAAGAGACCCAGTACTTC.

This clonotype was detected ten times or more. V is TRBV10-3 and J is TRBJ2-1, with TRBD2 matching over 15 bases. V shed 4 bases, J shed 8 bases, and the junction held 12 bases outside the gene matches. Germline assignment: CDR1 ENHRY and CDR2 SYGVKD. This CDR3 has 18 residues. CDR3: CAISAAGTSGRTGDEQFF. Here the CDR3 DNA reads TGTGCCATCAGTGCCGCCGGGACTAGCGGGAGGACGGGGGATGAGCAGTTCTTC.

In the case of this clonotype: Given the absence of the conserved phenylalanine or tryptophan at the CDR3 end, a read error is likely. The V call is TRBV5-5, the J call TRBJ2-3; D not resolved. From germline, CDR1 is SGHKS and CDR2 YYEKEE (reference sequence). V was pared by 0 bases and J by 0 bases, with 8 bases between. CDR3 length: 15 residues. CDR3 sequence: CASSLDSSSTDTQYL. CDR3 DNA: TGTGCCAGCAGCTTGGATTCCTCTAGCACAGATACGCAGTATCTT.

This clonotype was counted at least ten times. The chain joins TRBV20-1 to TRBJ2-7; D gene unclear. The germline V gene encodes CDR1 DFQATT and CDR2 SNEGSKA (reference sequence). V was trimmed by 0 bases and J by 6 bases, leaving 18 bases between them. The CDR3 is 15 residues long. The CDR3 nucleotides are TGCAGTGCTAGAGATAAGGCAAACCATGCACCCGAGCAGTACTTC. Translating gives CSARDKANHAPEQYF.

Worth noting for this clonotype: A read error may explain this, as a much larger clone is one base away. Since the CDR3 does not end with the conserved phenylalanine or tryptophan, this likely comes from a read error. This sequence joins TRBV20-1 and TRBJ1-2; D gene unclear. CDR3 length equals 14 residues. In germline, CDR1 is DFQATT, CDR2 SNEGSKA (reference sequence). The germline V and J ends were trimmed by 0 bases and 4 bases, with 12 bases remaining between them. The CDR3 DNA follows: TGCAGTGCTAGAGATCTGACTCGGGGCTATGGCTACACCCTC. Translation: CSARDLTRGYGYTL.

This clonotype came up many times. The chain couples TRBV7-9 to TRBJ1-1; D is ambiguous. CDR3 length: 13 amino acids. V was clipped by 2 bases and J by 4 bases, with 8 bases between them. Per germline, CDR1 SEHNR and CDR2 FQNEAQ (reference sequence). The CDR3 bases are TGTGCCAGCAGCTTAAGATGGCCCACTGAAGCTTTCTTT. It encodes CASSLRWPTEAFF.

This clonotype showed up just a few times. The chain is built from TRBV29-1 and TRBJ2-2; D perhaps matches TRBD1 (5 bases). The V and J ends lost 0 bases and 2 bases respectively, with 7 bases between them. This CDR3 is 14 amino acids long. CDR1 SQVTM and CDR2 ANQGSEA come from the germline V gene. CDR3 in DNA: TGCAGCGTTGAAGATGACAGAAACACCGGGGAGCTGTTTTTT. Amino acid sequence: CSVEDDRNTGELFF.

The chain couples TRBV12-3 or TRBV12-4 to TRBJ2-7; 9 bases line up with TRBD1. V was pared by 4 bases and J by 4 bases, with 14 bases of the junction left unmatched. The CDR3 is 17 residues long. CDR3 in amino acids: CASSYLKWGQGLYEQYF. For the CDR3, the DNA is TGTGCCAGCAGTTATCTTAAGTGGGGACAGGGTTTGTACGAGCAGTACTTC.

This chain uses TRBV4-2 with TRBJ2-7; no firm D call. Trimming took off 1 base at V and 3 bases at J, with 22 bases between the two ends. CDR1 is LGHNA and CDR2 is YNFKEQ in the germline V gene. The CDR3 contains 18 residues. The CDR3 loop is CASSQANWASRVVYEQYF. The CDR3 coding sequence is TGTGCCAGCAGCCAAGCAAATTGGGCCTCTCGGGTAGTCTACGAGCAGTACTTC.

This sequence joins TRBV5-8 and TRBJ1-5; D may be TRBD1 (5 bases). The germline gives CDR1 SGHTS, CDR2 YDEGEE. Trimming removed 1 base at V and 6 bases at J, with 14 bases between. The CDR3 length is 15 residues. CDR3 nucleotides: TGTGCCAGCAGCTTGAACCAGGGAAGAATTCAGCCCCAGCATTTT. It specifies CASSLNQGRIQPQHF. Using reference TRBV5-8 and TRBJ1-5 for the parts outside the CDR3, the full variable domain is EAGVTQSPTHLIKTRGQQATLRCSPISGHTSVYWYQQALGLGLQFLLWYDEGEERNRGNFPPRFSGRQFPNYSSELNVNALELEDSALYLCASSLNQGRIQPQHFGDGTRLSIL.

This clonotype was counted at least ten times. The chain carries TRBV6-1 and TRBJ1-1, with unresolved D. CDR1 and CDR2 from the germline V gene are MNHNS and SASEGT. The V end was cut by 2 bases, the J end by 9 bases, with 13 bases between. The CDR3 length is 13 residues. The CDR3 bases are TGTGCCAGCAGTGAACCACCACCCCCCCAAGCTTTCTTT. Protein: CASSEPPPPQAFF.

This clonotype was seen a few times. The chain recombines TRBV10-3 with TRBJ1-4; no clear D. Germline CDR1 and CDR2: ENHRY and SYGVKD. This CDR3 comprises 12 residues. Trimming stripped 3 bases from V and 6 bases from J, with 5 bases between. CDR3 loop: CAISDEDEKLFF. The DNA for the CDR3 is TGTGCCATCAGTGATGAGGATGAAAAACTGTTTTTT.

This clonotype has at least ten counts. One end of the junction fails to match germline, which may point to a read error. The rearrangement uses TRBV5-1 and TRBJ2-3; 9 bases fit TRBD2. Germline V lookup: CDR1 SGHRS, CDR2 YFSETQ. CDR3 length equals 16 residues. DNA of the CDR3: TGTGCCAGCAGCCCCCGGGCTCTAGCGGGAACAGATACGCAGTATTTT. Protein sequence: CASSPRALAGTDTQYF.

This clonotype was seen many times. The chain links TRBV12-3 or TRBV12-4 to TRBJ2-6, with 7 bases that match TRBD1. The CDR3 runs 15 residues. Germline trimming cut 5 bases from V and 2 bases from J; bases unmatched to any gene: 3. In DNA, the CDR3 is TGTGCCAGCAGTCTAGGGGGCGCTGGGGCCAACGTCCTGACTTTC. Its translation is CASSLGGAGANVLTF.

The chain joins TRBV2 to TRBJ1-1; TRBD1 aligns across 7 bases. CDR3 length: 14 residues. CDR1 is SNHLY and CDR2 is FYNNEI in the germline V gene. Unmatched junction bases numbered 5, after V lost 7 bases and J lost 0 bases. Here the CDR3 reads CASNDRELNTEAFF. CDR3 DNA: TGTGCCAGCAATGACAGGGAACTGAACACTGAAGCTTTCTTT.

This clonotype was counted at least ten times. The J gene is TRBJ2-7, the V gene TRBV28; 7 bases agree with TRBD2. V was clipped by 6 bases and J by 4 bases; unmatched bases: 6. The germline CDR1 and CDR2 sequences are MDHEN and SYDVKM. The CDR3 loop spans 13 amino acids. CDR3 DNA sequence: TGTGCCAGCAGAGCTAGCGGAAATTACGAGCAGTACTTC. The encoded protein is CASRASGNYEQYF.

V is TRBV30 and J is TRBJ2-2; 7 bases are a match to TRBD1. The CDR3 contains 15 residues. Germline trimming cut 0 bases from V and 6 bases from J; bases unmatched to any gene: 7. Germline CDR1 reads GTSNPN; CDR2 reads SVGIG (reference sequence). CDR3 coding DNA: TGTGCCTGGAGTGTCCGGACAGGATCTTCCGGGGAGCTGTTTTTT. Translated: CAWSVRTGSSGELFF.